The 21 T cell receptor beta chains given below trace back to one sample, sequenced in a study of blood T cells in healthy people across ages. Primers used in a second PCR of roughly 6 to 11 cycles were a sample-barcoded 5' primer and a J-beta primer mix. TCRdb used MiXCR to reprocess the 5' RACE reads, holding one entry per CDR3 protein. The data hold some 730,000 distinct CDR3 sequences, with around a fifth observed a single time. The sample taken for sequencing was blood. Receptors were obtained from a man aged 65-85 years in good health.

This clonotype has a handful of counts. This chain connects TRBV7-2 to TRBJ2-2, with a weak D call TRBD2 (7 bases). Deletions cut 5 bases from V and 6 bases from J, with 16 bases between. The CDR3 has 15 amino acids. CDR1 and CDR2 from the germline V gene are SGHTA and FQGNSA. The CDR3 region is CASSPPGGLPGELFF. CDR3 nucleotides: TGTGCCAGCAGCCCCCCCGGGGGGCTCCCCGGGGAGCTGTTTTTT.

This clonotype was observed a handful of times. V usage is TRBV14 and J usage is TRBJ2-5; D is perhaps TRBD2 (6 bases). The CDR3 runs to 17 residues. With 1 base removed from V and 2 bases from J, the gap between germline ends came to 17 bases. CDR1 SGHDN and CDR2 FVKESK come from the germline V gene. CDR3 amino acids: CASSQGIRGLLQETQYF. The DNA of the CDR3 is TGTGCCAGCAGCCAAGGGATCCGGGGACTCCTACAAGAGACCCAGTACTTC.

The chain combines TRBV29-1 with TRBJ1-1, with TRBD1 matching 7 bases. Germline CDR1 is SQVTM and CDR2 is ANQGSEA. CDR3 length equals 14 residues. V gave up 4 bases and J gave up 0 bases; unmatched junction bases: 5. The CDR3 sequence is CSVGDRLMNTEAFF. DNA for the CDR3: TGCAGCGTTGGGGACAGACTCATGAACACTGAAGCTTTCTTT.

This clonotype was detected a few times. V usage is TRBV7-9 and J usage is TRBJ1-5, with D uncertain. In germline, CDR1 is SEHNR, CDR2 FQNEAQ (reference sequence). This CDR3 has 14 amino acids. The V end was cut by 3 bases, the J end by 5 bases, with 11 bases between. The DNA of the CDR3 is TGTGCCAGCAGCTTTTCACTGACTGATCAGCCCCAGCATTTT. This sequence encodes CASSFSLTDQPQHF.

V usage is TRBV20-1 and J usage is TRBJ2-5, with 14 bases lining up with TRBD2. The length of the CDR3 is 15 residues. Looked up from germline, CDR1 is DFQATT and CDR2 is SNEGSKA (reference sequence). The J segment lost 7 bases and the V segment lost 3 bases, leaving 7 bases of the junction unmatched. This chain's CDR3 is CSASETSGGERTQYF. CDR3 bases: TGCAGTGCTAGCGAGACTAGCGGGGGGGAGAGGACCCAGTACTTC.

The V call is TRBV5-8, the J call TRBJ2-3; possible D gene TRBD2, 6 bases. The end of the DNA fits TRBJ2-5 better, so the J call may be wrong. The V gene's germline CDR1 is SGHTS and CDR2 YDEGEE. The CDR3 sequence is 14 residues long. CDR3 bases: TGTGCCAGCAGCTTGTCGTGGGGCGGGAAGACCCAGTACTTC. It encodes CASSLSWGGKTQYF.

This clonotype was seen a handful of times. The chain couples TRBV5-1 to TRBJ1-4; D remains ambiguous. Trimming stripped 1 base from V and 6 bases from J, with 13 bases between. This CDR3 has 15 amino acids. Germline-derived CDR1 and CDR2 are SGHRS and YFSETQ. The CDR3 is CASSLNLGYDEKLFF. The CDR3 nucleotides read TGCGCCAGCAGCTTGAACTTGGGATATGATGAAAAACTGTTTTTT.

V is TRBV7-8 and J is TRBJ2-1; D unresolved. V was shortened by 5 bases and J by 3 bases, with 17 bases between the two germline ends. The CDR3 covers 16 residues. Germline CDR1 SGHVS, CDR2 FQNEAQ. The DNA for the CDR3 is TGTGCCAGCAGCCGTTTTATAGGAGCAGTCTACAATGAGCAGTTCTTC. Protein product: CASSRFIGAVYNEQFF.

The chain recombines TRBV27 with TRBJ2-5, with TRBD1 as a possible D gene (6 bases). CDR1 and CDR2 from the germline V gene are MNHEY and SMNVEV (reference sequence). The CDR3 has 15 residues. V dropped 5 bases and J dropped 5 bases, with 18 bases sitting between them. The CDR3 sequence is CASSPMRGSRETQYF. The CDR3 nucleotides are TGTGCCAGCAGTCCCATGAGGGGGAGTCGGGAGACCCAGTACTTC.

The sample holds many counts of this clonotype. Written as DNA, the CDR3 is TGTGCCAGCAGCCCCCGACTAGCGGACAATGAGCAGTTCTTC. Translation: CASSPRLADNEQFF. This chain links TRBV11-2 with TRBJ2-1; 9 nucleotides line up with TRBD2. CDR1 is SGHAT, CDR2 FQNNGV, per germline. The CDR3 has 14 residues. V gave up 5 bases and J gave up 5 bases; unmatched junction bases: 4.

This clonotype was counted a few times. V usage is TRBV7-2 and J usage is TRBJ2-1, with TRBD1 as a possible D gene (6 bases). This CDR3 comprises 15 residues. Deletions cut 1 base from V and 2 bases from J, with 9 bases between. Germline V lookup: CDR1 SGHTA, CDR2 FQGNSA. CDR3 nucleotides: TGTGCCAGCAGCTTAGACAGGGCTGCCTACAATGAGCAGTTCTTC. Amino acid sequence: CASSLDRAAYNEQFF.

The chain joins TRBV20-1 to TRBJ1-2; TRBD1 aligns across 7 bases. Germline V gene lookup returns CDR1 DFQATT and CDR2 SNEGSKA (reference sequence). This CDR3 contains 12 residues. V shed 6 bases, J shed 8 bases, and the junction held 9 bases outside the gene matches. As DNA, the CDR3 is TGCAGTGCACCGGACAGGAGGAGCGGCTACACCTTC. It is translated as CSAPDRRSGYTF.

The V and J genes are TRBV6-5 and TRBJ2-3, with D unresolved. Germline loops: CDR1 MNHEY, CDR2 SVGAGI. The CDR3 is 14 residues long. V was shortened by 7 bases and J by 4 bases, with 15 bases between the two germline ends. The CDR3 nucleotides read TGTGCCAGCACCCTAGGCGTCGGAGCAGATACGCAGTATTTT. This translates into CASTLGVGADTQYF.

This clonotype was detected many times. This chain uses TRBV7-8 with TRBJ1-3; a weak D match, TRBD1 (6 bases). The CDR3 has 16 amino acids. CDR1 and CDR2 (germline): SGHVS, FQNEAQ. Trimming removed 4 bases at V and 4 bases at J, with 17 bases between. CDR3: CASSSTGRGKGNTIYF. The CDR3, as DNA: TGTGCCAGCAGCTCTACGGGGAGGGGGAAGGGAAACACCATATATTTT.

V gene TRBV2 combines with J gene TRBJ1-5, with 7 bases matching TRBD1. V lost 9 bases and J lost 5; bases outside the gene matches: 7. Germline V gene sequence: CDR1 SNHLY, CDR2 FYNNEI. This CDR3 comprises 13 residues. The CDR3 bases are TGTGCCAGTGAAGGACAGGCCGATCAGCCCCAGCATTTT. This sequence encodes CASEGQADQPQHF.

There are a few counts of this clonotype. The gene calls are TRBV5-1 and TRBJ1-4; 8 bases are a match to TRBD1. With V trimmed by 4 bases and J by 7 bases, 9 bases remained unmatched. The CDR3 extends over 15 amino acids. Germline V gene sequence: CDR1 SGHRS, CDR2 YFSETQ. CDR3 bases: TGCGCCAGCAGCCCGGTCGGGACAGGTGGTGAAAAACTGTTTTTT. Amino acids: CASSPVGTGGEKLFF. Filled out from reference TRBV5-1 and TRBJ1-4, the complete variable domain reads KAGVTQTPRYLIKTRGQQVTLSCSPISGHRSVSWYQQTPGQGLQFLFEYFSETQRNKGNFPGRFSGRQFSNSRSEMNVSTLELGDSALYLCASSPVGTGGEKLFFGSGTQLSVL.

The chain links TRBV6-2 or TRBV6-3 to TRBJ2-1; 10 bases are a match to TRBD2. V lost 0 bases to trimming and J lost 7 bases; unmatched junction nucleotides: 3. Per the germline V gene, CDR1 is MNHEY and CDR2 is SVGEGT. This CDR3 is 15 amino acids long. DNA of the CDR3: TGTGCCAGCAGTTACTCGGCTAGCGGGAGTAATGAGCAGTTCTTC. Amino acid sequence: CASSYSASGSNEQFF.

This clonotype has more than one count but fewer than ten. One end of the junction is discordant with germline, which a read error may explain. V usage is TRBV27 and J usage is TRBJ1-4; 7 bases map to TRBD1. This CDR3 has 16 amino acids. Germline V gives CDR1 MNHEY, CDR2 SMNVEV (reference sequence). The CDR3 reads CASSSGPGQIMKGLFF. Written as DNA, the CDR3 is TGTGCCAGCAGTTCAGGACCGGGACAGATAATGAAAGGGCTGTTCTTT.

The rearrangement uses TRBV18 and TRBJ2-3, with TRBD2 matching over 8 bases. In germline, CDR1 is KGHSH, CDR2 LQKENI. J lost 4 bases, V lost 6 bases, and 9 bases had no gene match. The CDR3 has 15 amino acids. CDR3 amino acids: CASSEGSGSADTQYF. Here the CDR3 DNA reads TGTGCCAGCTCGGAGGGAAGCGGGAGTGCAGATACGCAGTATTTT.

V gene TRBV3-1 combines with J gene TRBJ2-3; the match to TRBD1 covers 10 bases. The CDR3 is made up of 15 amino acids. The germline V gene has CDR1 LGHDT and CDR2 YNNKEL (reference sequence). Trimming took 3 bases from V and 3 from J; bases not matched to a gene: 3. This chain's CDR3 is CASSHTGQGTDTQYF. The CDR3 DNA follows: TGTGCCAGCAGCCATACGGGACAGGGGACAGATACGCAGTATTTT.

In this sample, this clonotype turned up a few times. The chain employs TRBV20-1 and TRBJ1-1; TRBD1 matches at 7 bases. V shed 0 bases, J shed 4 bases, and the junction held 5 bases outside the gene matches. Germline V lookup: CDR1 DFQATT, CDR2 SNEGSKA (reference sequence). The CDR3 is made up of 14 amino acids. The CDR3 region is CSARDPGTATEAFF. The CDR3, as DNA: TGCAGTGCTAGAGATCCCGGGACAGCCACTGAAGCTTTCTTT.